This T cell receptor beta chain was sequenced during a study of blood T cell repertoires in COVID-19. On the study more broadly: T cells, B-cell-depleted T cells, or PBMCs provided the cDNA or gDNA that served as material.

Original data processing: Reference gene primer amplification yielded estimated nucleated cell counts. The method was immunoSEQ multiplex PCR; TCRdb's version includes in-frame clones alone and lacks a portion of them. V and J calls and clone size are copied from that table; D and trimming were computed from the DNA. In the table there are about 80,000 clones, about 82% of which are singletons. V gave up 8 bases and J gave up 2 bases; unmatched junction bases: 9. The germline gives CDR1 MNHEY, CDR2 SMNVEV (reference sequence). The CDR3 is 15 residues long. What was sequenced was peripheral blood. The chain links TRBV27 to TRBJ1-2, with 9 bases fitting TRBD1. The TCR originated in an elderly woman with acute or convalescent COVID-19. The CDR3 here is CASRAPGTGNYGYTF. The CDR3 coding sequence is TGTGCCAGCCGAGCACCCGGGACAGGGAACTATGGCTACACCTTC.